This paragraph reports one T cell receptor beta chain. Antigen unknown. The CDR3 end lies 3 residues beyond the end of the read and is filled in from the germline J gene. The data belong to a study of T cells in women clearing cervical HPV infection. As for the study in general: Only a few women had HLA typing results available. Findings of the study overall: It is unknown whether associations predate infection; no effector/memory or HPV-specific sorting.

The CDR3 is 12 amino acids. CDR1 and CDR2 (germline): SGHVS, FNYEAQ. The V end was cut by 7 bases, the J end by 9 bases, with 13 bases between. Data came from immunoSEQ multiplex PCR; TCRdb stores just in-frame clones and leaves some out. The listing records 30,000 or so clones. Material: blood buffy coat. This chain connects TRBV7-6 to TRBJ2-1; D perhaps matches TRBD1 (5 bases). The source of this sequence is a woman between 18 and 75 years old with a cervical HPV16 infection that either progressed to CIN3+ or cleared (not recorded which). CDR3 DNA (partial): TGTGCCAGCACCGCGTGGGGCGGTGAG. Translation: CASTAWGGE. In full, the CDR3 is CASTAWGGEQFF.